What follows are 20 T cell receptor beta chains derived from one specimen sequenced in a study of Graves' ophthalmopathy and Graves' hyperthyroidism. Using RNA transcripts, the TCR beta CDR3 regions were amplified. First-round RT-PCR used HTBI primers; second-round multiplex PCR followed. TCRdb redid the calling of the multiplex PCR reads with MiXCR, one entry per CDR3 protein. The sample shows approximately 700,000 distinct CDR3 sequences, roughly 39% of them seen only once. The sample taken for sequencing was peripheral blood. The receptors here all came from an adult man with Graves' ophthalmopathy.

Only a few counts were recorded for this clonotype. This chain links TRBV6-6 with TRBJ1-1; 10 nucleotides align to TRBD1. V was clipped by 0 bases and J by 8 bases; unmatched bases: 3. The CDR3 totals 14 residues. Germline CDR1 reads MNHNY; CDR2 reads SVGAGI (reference sequence). Written as DNA, the CDR3 is TGTGCCAGCAGTTACTCCGACAGGGGGCAGGAAGCTTTCTTT. Encoded protein: CASSYSDRGQEAFF.

This clonotype came up a few times. This rearrangement joins TRBV19 to TRBJ1-5; unclear D gene. The CDR3 totals 13 residues. The V and J ends lost 7 bases and 5 bases respectively, with 12 bases between them. Germline V gene sequence: CDR1 LNHDA, CDR2 SQIVND (reference sequence). CDR3 amino acids: CASTNSLDQPQHF. CDR3 DNA: TGTGCCAGTACTAATAGTTTGGATCAGCCCCAGCATTTT.

This clonotype has at least ten counts. The chain carries TRBV5-1 and TRBJ2-7; the match to TRBD1 covers 12 bases. Per germline, CDR1 SGHRS and CDR2 YFSETQ. The CDR3 has 15 amino acids. Trimming at V came to 4 bases and at J to 2 bases, leaving 4 bases not matched to a gene. The CDR3 DNA reads TGCGCCAGCAGCCTCGGGACAGGGGGCCCCTACGAGCAGTACTTC. This sequence encodes CASSLGTGGPYEQYF.

Comments on this clonotype: The final CDR3 position lacks the conserved phenylalanine or tryptophan, pointing to a likely read error. The chain uses TRBV9 and TRBJ2-7; D remains unclear. Looked up from germline, CDR1 is SGDLS and CDR2 is YYNGEE. The CDR3 runs to 14 residues. Trimming took off 3 bases at V and 1 base at J, with 11 bases between the two ends. The CDR3 DNA is TGTGCCAGCAGCGCCCCCGGCAGTTCCTACGAGCAGTACTCC. It is translated as CASSAPGSSYEQYS.

The rearrangement links TRBV7-8 to TRBJ2-4, with TRBD1 identical over 7 bases. Germline lookup yields CDR1 SGHVS and CDR2 FQNEAQ. The CDR3 contains 17 residues. V was clipped by 4 bases and J by 0 bases; unmatched bases: 9. The CDR3 here is CASSSDRTGLAKNIQYF. The CDR3 nucleotides are TGTGCCAGCAGCTCCGACCGGACAGGTCTAGCCAAAAACATTCAGTACTTC.

The V and J genes are TRBV29-1 and TRBJ1-2; TRBD1 is a possible D gene (6 bases). The germline CDR1 and CDR2 sequences are SQVTM and ANQGSEA. The length of the CDR3 is 11 residues. Trimming left V 8 bases short and J 8 bases short, with 15 bases between. The CDR3 region is CSTRGGAGYTF. The CDR3 nucleotides are TGCAGCACCCGGGGGGGGGCCGGCTACACCTTC.

This clonotype came up many times. V gene TRBV14 combines with J gene TRBJ2-5; TRBD1 matches at 7 bases. CDR3 length: 16 residues. Trimming at V came to 1 base and at J to 0 bases, leaving 5 bases not matched to a gene. CDR1 and CDR2 (germline): SGHDN, FVKESK. CDR3 nucleotides: TGTGCCAGCAGCCAAGTGAGGGGACAGTACCAAGAGACCCAGTACTTC. As protein: CASSQVRGQYQETQYF.

The gene calls are TRBV5-1 and TRBJ1-2; no firm D call. The CDR3 consists of 14 residues. CDR1 SGHRS and CDR2 YFSETQ come from the germline V gene. The V end lost 4 bases, the J end lost 6 bases, and 16 bases lay between the germline ends. CDR3 DNA sequence: TGCGCCAGCAGCGGTCCAGCAGCTTCCGATGGCTACACCTTC. It codes for CASSGPAASDGYTF.

The chain recombines TRBV2 with TRBJ1-5; D possibly corresponds to TRBD1 (5 bases). The CDR3 runs 14 residues. CDR1 SNHLY and CDR2 FYNNEI come from the germline V gene. The V and J ends lost 7 bases and 6 bases respectively, with 16 bases between them. Here the CDR3 DNA reads TGTGCCAGCAACGCGGGAGGGGCGAGTCAGCCCCAGCATTTT. As protein: CASNAGGASQPQHF.

This clonotype has only one observation. This may be a read error: a much more frequent sequence differs by one nucleotide. This chain joins TRBV24-1 and TRBJ1-2; tentatively, D is TRBD1 (6 bases). The germline V gene encodes CDR1 KGHDR and CDR2 SFDVKD. This CDR3 contains 14 residues. Trimming stripped 6 bases from V and 6 bases from J, with 16 bases between. CDR3 loop: CATSYVQGGDGYTF. CDR3 bases: TGTGCCACCAGTTATGTACAGGGAGGGGATGGCTACACCTTC.

In its sample, this clonotype was seen many times. V and J are TRBV6-5 and TRBJ2-7; 8 positions match TRBD1. V was clipped by 5 bases and J by 0 bases; unmatched bases: 6. The CDR3 has 15 amino acids. CDR1 and CDR2 (germline): MNHEY, SVGAGI. The CDR3 loop is CASSPRGLGSYEQYF. Written as DNA, the CDR3 is TGTGCCAGCAGTCCCAGGGGGCTCGGCTCCTACGAGCAGTACTTC.

This chain connects TRBV29-1 to TRBJ2-5, with TRBD2 identical over 11 bases. Losses at the gene ends were 7 bases for V and 3 bases for J; bases not matched to a gene: 10. The germline V gene encodes CDR1 SQVTM and CDR2 ANQGSEA. This CDR3 region has 15 residues. The CDR3 is CSATETSGTEETQYF. The CDR3 coding sequence is TGCAGCGCTACCGAGACTAGCGGGACGGAAGAGACCCAGTACTTC. Based on the CDR3 plus reference TRBV29-1 and TRBJ2-5, the full variable domain is SAVISQKPSRDICQRGTSLTIQCQVDSQVTMMFWYRQQPGQSLTLIATANQGSEATYESGFVIDKFPISRPNLTFSTLTVSNMSPEDSSIYLCSATETSGTEETQYFGPGTRLLVL.

This clonotype has a handful of counts. A much larger clone is a single base away; this may be a read error. The J gene is TRBJ1-5, the V gene TRBV19, with D perhaps matching TRBD1 (5 bases). Germline CDR1 LNHDA, CDR2 SQIVND (reference sequence). The CDR3 is 13 amino acids. The CDR3 region has the DNA TGTGCCAGTAGTACCAGGGTCCATCAGCCCCGGCATTTT. This sequence encodes CASSTRVHQPRHF.

The rearrangement uses TRBV13 and TRBJ2-7; 7 bases match TRBD1. Germline V lookup: CDR1 PRHDT, CDR2 FYEKMQ (reference sequence). The CDR3 spans 14 residues. Unmatched junction bases numbered 10, after V lost 8 bases and J lost 3 bases. CDR3 in DNA: TGTGCCAGCTCAGCCGGGACAGATATCTACGAGCAGTACTTC. It yields the protein CASSAGTDIYEQYF. The whole variable domain, filled in from reference TRBV13 and TRBJ2-7, reads AAGVIQSPRHLIKEKRETATLKCYPIPRHDTVYWYQQGPGQDPQFLISFYEKMQSDKGSIPDRFSAQQFSDYHSELNMSSLELGDSALYFCASSAGTDIYEQYFGPGTRLTVT.

This clonotype was seen at least ten times. CDR3 bases: TGTGCCAGCAGCTGGAACTCCTACGAGCAGTACTTC. Protein product: CASSWNSYEQYF. The J gene is TRBJ2-7, the V gene TRBV5-5; D gene unclear. V shed 3 bases and J shed 0 bases, with 4 bases lying between them. Germline CDR1 is SGHKS and CDR2 is YYEKEE (reference sequence). The CDR3 runs to 12 residues.

This clonotype was detected a few times. Compared with germline, one end of the junction differs, possibly owing to a read error. V gene TRBV10-3 combines with J gene TRBJ1-5; no definite D call. The CDR3 contains 17 residues. Germline CDR1 reads ENHRY; CDR2 reads SYGVKD. In nucleotides, the CDR3 is TGTGCCAGCAGTTACTCGTCCTTGGCCCAGGTCCCCAAGCCCCAGCATTTT. Translation: CASSYSSLAQVPKPQHF.

This clonotype showed up many times. The rearrangement links TRBV4-3 to TRBJ2-5; 9 nucleotides align to TRBD2. Germline CDR1 LGHNA, CDR2 YSLEER. Trimming removed 1 base from V and 3 bases from J; junction bases left unmatched: 3. CDR3 length: 15 amino acids. The CDR3 loop reads CASSQGWTSEETQYF. The CDR3 DNA reads TGCGCCAGCAGCCAAGGCTGGACTAGCGAAGAGACCCAGTACTTC.

This clonotype was seen at least ten times. The chain joins TRBV5-1 to TRBJ1-1, with a tentative D call TRBD1 (5 bases). Germline assignment: CDR1 SGHRS and CDR2 YFSETQ. Trimming pared 1 base from V and 1 base from J, leaving 11 bases between. This CDR3 has 15 amino acids. In DNA form, the CDR3 reads TGCGCCAGCAGCTTGTTGGTTGGGGCGAACACTGAAGCTTTCTTT. This encodes CASSLLVGANTEAFF.

This clonotype is labeled as medium-sized. The J gene is TRBJ1-2, the V gene TRBV7-2, with TRBD1 matching over 8 bases. This CDR3 has 15 residues. The ends lost 4 bases at V and 7 bases at J; junction bases unmatched: 11. The V gene's germline CDR1 is SGHTA and CDR2 FQGNSA. CDR3 sequence: CASSSLTGVIGGYTF. The CDR3 nucleotides are TGTGCCAGCAGCTCCTTGACAGGGGTTATTGGTGGCTACACCTTC.

Comments on this clonotype: A much larger clone sits a single nucleotide away, making a read error possible. The chain combines TRBV15 with TRBJ1-4; D unresolved. Germline V gene sequence: CDR1 LNHNV, CDR2 YYDKDF (reference sequence). CDR3 size: 13 residues. Trimming pared 5 bases from V and 7 bases from J, leaving 11 bases between. The CDR3, as DNA: TGTGCCACCAGCCAACTTGCTTCTGAAAAACTGTTTTTT. This sequence encodes CATSQLASEKLFF.